The present TCR beta chain was sequenced within a study of cytomegalovirus exposure and HLA in healthy donors. The PCR was carried out with 60 Vbeta primers and 13 Jbeta primers. Libraries were prepared by immunoSEQ multiplex PCR; TCRdb keeps only in-frame clonotypes and omits some of them. The sample lists 150,000 to 200,000 clones; around 80% were seen once. The CDR3 length is 15 residues. Germline lookup yields CDR1 LGHNA and CDR2 YSLEER. This clone has a single count. The junction does not match germline at one end; this may be a read error. Other DNA sequences in this specimen translate into the identical CDR3.

The sequencing input was PBMCs. V gene TRBV4-3 combines with J gene TRBJ2-7; D remains unclear. This TCR came from a young man in good health and CMV-seronegative. CDR3 in amino acids: CASSQGWRNSYEQYF. In nucleotides, the CDR3 is TGCGCCAGCAGCCAAGGTTGGCGGAACTCCTATGAGCAGTACTTC.